These 20 T cell receptor beta chains originate from one sample sequenced in a study of CD8+CD57+ T cells in acquired aplastic anemia. CDR3 and TCR beta VDJ profiling relied on genomic DNA as the template. TCRdb used MiXCR to reprocess the reads, holding one entry per CDR3 protein. The sample lists 150,000 to 180,000 distinct CDR3 sequences; about 48% were seen once. Patients selected for sequencing had displayed CD8+CD57+ cell expansion by flow cytometry. The sequenced sample consisted of sorted CD4+, CD8+, or CD8+CD57+ T cells (not recorded which) from PBMCs. All receptors come from a human donor with aplastic anemia.

The rearrangement links TRBV6-1 to TRBJ1-1; D might be TRBD1 (5 bases). The CDR3 loop spans 12 amino acids. V lost 4 bases to trimming and J lost 7 bases, with 10 bases between them. CDR1 is MNHNS and CDR2 is SASEGT in the germline V gene. As DNA, the CDR3 is TGTGCCAGCAGTGCCCAGGGACGTGAAGCTTTCTTT. Its translation: CASSAQGREAFF.

V usage is TRBV15 and J usage is TRBJ2-3; 9 bases are shared with TRBD1. Losses at the gene ends were 7 bases for V and 2 bases for J; bases not matched to a gene: 10. Germline CDR1 is LNHNV and CDR2 is YYDKDF (reference sequence). The CDR3 runs to 16 residues. The CDR3 nucleotides read TGTGCCACCATCGACAGGGGGAACCTTCACACAGATACGCAGTATTTT. Translation gives CATIDRGNLHTDTQYF.

The rearrangement links TRBV12-3 or TRBV12-4 to TRBJ2-1; D could derive from TRBD1 or TRBD2 (5 bases each). The V end was cut by 5 bases, the J end by 1 base, with 12 bases between. The CDR3 is made up of 15 amino acids. The CDR3, as DNA: TGTGCCAGCAGTCCCCTAGCAGGGTCCTACAATGAGCAGTTCTTC. As protein: CASSPLAGSYNEQFF.

The rearrangement joins TRBV15 to TRBJ1-5; possibly TRBD1 for D (6 bases). CDR1 is LNHNV, CDR2 YYDKDF, per germline (reference sequence). This CDR3 contains 17 residues. The V end was cut by 1 base, the J end by 1 base, with 14 bases between. CDR3 nucleotide sequence: TGTGCCACCAGCAGAGGTAGGGGGGGATCGAGCAATCAGCCCCAGCATTTT. Protein: CATSRGRGGSSNQPQHF.

The chain employs TRBV15 and TRBJ1-6, with D tentatively TRBD1 (5 bases). The germline gives CDR1 LNHNV, CDR2 YYDKDF (reference sequence). The V end lost 3 bases, the J end lost 9 bases, and 9 bases lay between the germline ends. The CDR3 has 13 amino acids. Here the CDR3 reads CATSRGEGSPLHF. CDR3 sequence (DNA): TGTGCCACCAGCAGGGGGGAAGGTTCACCCCTCCACTTT.

This clonotype was detected many times. The V and J genes are TRBV2 and TRBJ1-2, with unresolved D. The V end was cut by 3 bases, the J end by 4 bases, with 3 bases between. This CDR3 region has 11 residues. The germline V gene has CDR1 SNHLY and CDR2 FYNNEI. CDR3 amino acids: CASSDSYGYTF. The CDR3 nucleotides read TGTGCCAGCAGTGACAGCTATGGCTACACCTTC.

This clonotype has a count of ten or more. The J gene is TRBJ2-7, the V gene TRBV27; D is possibly TRBD1 (5 bases). The germline CDR1 and CDR2 sequences are MNHEY and SMNVEV (reference sequence). Trimming removed 3 bases at V and 3 bases at J, with 15 bases between. This CDR3 contains 15 residues. The CDR3 nucleotides are TGTGCCAGCAGTTTTGAGGCAGGGCCTAACTACGAGCAGTACTTC. It is translated as CASSFEAGPNYEQYF.

The chain recombines TRBV2 with TRBJ1-4, with TRBD1 identical over 9 bases. Germline lookup yields CDR1 SNHLY and CDR2 FYNNEI. This CDR3 has 12 amino acids. Germline trimming cut 8 bases from V and 8 bases from J; bases unmatched to any gene: 3. Here the CDR3 reads CASWGTGEKLFF. DNA of the CDR3: TGTGCCAGCTGGGGGACAGGGGAAAAACTGTTTTTT.

The CDR3 DNA follows: TGTGCCATCCGGGACAGGCCTGTAGAAGAGCAGTTCTTC. This codes for CAIRDRPVEEQFF. V gene TRBV10-3 combines with J gene TRBJ2-1; 8 bases agree with TRBD1. Trimming removed 8 bases from V and 10 bases from J; junction bases left unmatched: 10. The CDR3 length is 13 residues. Germline CDR1 ENHRY, CDR2 SYGVKD.

As for this clonotype: A read error may explain this, as a much larger clone is one base away. V and J are TRBV10-3 and TRBJ1-2; D remains unclear. Trimming shortened V by 11 bases and J by 2 bases, and 18 bases separated the two germline ends. The CDR3 is made up of 14 amino acids. Germline assignment: CDR1 ENHRY and CDR2 SYGVKD. The CDR3 loop reads CAGSPVDENYGYTF. The CDR3 nucleotides read TGTGCCGGCAGTCCAGTTGACGAGAACTATGGCTACACCTTC.

The chain carries TRBV7-9 and TRBJ1-1; D is ambiguous. The V gene's germline CDR1 is SEHNR and CDR2 FQNEAQ (reference sequence). The CDR3 runs 13 residues. The chain's CDR3 is CADNKGFGTEAFF. In DNA, the CDR3 is TGTGCAGACAACAAGGGTTTCGGCACTGAAGCTTTCTTT.

This clonotype came up a few times. V is TRBV4-2 and J is TRBJ1-4, with D perhaps TRBD1 (5 bases). The length of the CDR3 is 14 residues. Germline CDR1 and CDR2: LGHNA and YNFKEQ. V lost 1 base and J 8 bases, leaving 11 bases between the germline ends. The CDR3 DNA is TGTGCCAGCAGCCAAGGGGGGGAGCTAGAAAAACTGTTTTTT. Its translation is CASSQGGELEKLFF.

The V and J genes are TRBV10-2 and TRBJ1-5; no firm D call. Trimming pared 2 bases from V and 5 bases from J, leaving 7 bases between. The germline V gene encodes CDR1 WSHSY and CDR2 SAAADI. This CDR3 spans 13 amino acids. CDR3 DNA sequence: TGCGCCAGCAGTGAGGGGCAGTATCAGCCCCAGCATTTT. This encodes CASSEGQYQPQHF.

Remarks on this clonotype: A much bigger clone sits one base away, suggesting this may be a read error. V and J are TRBV6-1 and TRBJ1-2; perhaps TRBD1 as D (6 bases). The length of the CDR3 is 15 residues. Per the germline V gene, CDR1 is MNHNS and CDR2 is SASEGT. The CDR3 region is CASSEEAAGADGCTF. The CDR3 DNA sequence: TGTGCCAGCAGTGAAGAGGCAGCAGGGGCGGATGGCTGCACCTTC.

This chain links TRBV5-6 with TRBJ1-6; 9 positions agree with TRBD1. The trim removed 4 bases at V and 9 bases at J, leaving 8 bases unmatched. This CDR3 region has 15 residues. Germline values: CDR1 SGHDT, CDR2 YYEEEE. The CDR3 here is CASSPDRGMSSPLHF. CDR3 bases: TGTGCCAGCAGCCCGGACAGGGGAATGAGTTCACCCCTCCACTTT.

The V call is TRBV20-1, the J call TRBJ2-1; unclear D gene. CDR1 is DFQATT and CDR2 is SNEGSKA in the germline V gene (reference sequence). The CDR3 consists of 13 residues. The CDR3 sequence is CSSLNSAYNEQFF. As DNA, the CDR3 is TGCAGCAGCTTGAACTCGGCCTACAATGAGCAGTTCTTC.

As for this clonotype: This sequence may be a read error, since a much larger clone differs from it by one base. The V gene is TRBV7-8, the J gene TRBJ1-1, with TRBD1 matching over 7 bases. CDR3 length: 14 amino acids. The junction had 7 bases not matched to a gene; V was cut back by 5 bases and J by 4 bases. Per germline, CDR1 SGHVS and CDR2 FQNEAQ. The CDR3 region is CASSPRQGPTEAFF. Here the CDR3 DNA reads TGTGCCAGCAGCCCTCGACAGGGTCCCACTGAAGCTTTCTTT.

This clonotype was recorded at least ten times. The chain carries TRBV6-4 and TRBJ1-2; D call uncertain. CDR1 is MRHNA and CDR2 is SNTAGT in the germline V gene. The CDR3 consists of 13 residues. V lost 3 bases and J lost 2, with 7 bases in between. CDR3 nucleotide sequence: TGTGCCAGCAGTGAGGACGGAAACTATGGCTACACCTTC. Protein sequence: CASSEDGNYGYTF.

This clonotype appeared many times. V gene TRBV24-1 combines with J gene TRBJ1-2; a possible D gene is TRBD1 (6 bases). Germline V gene data show CDR1 as KGHDR and CDR2 as SFDVKD. The CDR3 has 12 residues. Trimming took 9 bases from V and 3 from J, leaving 10 bases between them. Here the CDR3 reads CATQDRDYGYTF. CDR3 DNA: TGTGCCACCCAGGACAGAGACTATGGCTACACCTTC.

This clonotype was counted ten times or more. The chain employs TRBV12-3 or TRBV12-4 and TRBJ2-5; a possible D gene is TRBD1 (6 bases). This CDR3 has 13 residues. V was cut by 10 bases and J by 2 bases, with 14 bases left in between. The CDR3 DNA sequence: TGTGCCACCGGCAGGACAGCGCAAGAGACCCAGTACTTC. Residues: CATGRTAQETQYF.